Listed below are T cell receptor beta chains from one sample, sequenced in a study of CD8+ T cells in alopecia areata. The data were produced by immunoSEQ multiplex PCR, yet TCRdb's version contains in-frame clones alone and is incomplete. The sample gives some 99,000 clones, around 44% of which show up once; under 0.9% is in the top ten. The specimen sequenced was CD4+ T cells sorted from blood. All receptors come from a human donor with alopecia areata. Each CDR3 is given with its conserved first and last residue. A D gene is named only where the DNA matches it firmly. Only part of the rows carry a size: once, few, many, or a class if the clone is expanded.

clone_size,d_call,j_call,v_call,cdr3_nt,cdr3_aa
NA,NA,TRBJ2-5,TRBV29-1,TGCAGCCACACAGGGAATCAAGAGACCCAGTACTTC,CSHTGNQETQYF
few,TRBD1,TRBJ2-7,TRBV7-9,TGTGCCAGCAGCCTTCGGACAGGGAGCTACGAGCAGTACTTC,CASSLRTGSYEQYF
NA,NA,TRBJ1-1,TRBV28,TGTGCCAGCAGCCAATACCACATAGCTTTCTTT,CASSQYHIAFF
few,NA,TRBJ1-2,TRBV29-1,TGCAGCGTTCCACAGGACCTGGTAAATGGCTACACCTTC,CSVPQDLVNGYTF
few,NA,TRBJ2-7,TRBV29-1,TGCAGCGTTGCGAAAGGCAACTCCTACGAGCAGTACTTC,CSVAKGNSYEQYF
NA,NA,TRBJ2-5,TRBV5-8,TGTGCCAGCAGCTTACAGAGAGAGACCCAGTACTTC,CASSLQRETQYF
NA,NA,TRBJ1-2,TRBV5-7,TGTGCCAGCAGCTTACCCCCTCGGAGCGGCTACACCTTC,CASSLPPRSGYTF
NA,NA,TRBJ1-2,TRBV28,TGTGCCAGCAGTTTATCAATCCAGCGGACAGCCCCATATGGCTACACCTTC,CASSLSIQRTAPYGYTF
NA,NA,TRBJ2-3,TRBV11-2,TGTGCCAGCAGCTTCTCGGGGGAAGGTACGCAGTATTTT,CASSFSGEGTQYF
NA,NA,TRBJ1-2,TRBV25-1,TGTGCCAGCAGTGAATCAGGGTTCTTTGGCTACACCTTC,CASSESGFFGYTF
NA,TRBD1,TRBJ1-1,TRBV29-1,TGCAGCGGCGCAGGACAGGGGAACACTGAAGCTTTCTTT,CSGAGQGNTEAFF
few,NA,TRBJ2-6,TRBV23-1,TGCGCCAGCAGTCAAAGGGTATCTGGGGCCAACGTCCTGACTTTC,CASSQRVSGANVLTF
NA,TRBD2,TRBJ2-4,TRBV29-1,TGCAGCGTGTCCCTAGCGGGGATCGAAAACATTCAGTACTTC,CSVSLAGIENIQYF
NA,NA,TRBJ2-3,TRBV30,TGTGCCTCAACGGGAAAATTATTGAGCACAGATACGCAGTATTTT,CASTGKLLSTDTQYF
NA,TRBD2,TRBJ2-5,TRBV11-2,TGTGCCAGCAGCTCCACCGGCGGGGGGGTGGAGGAGACCCAGTACTTC,CASSSTGGGVEETQYF
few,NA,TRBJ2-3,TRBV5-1,TGCGCCAGCAGCCTCGGAGGGGAAGCAGATACGCAGTATTTT,CASSLGGEADTQYF
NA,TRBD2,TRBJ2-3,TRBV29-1,TGCAGCGTCCGGCCGGGACTAGCTCAATCCACAGATACGCAGTATTTT,CSVRPGLAQSTDTQYF
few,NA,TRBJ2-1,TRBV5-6,TGTGCCAGCAGCTTGATGACAGTCGAGCAGTTCTTC,CASSLMTVEQFF
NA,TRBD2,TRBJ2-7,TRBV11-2,TGTGCCAGCAGCTTGGTCCATTCTAGCGGGAGCTGGGAGCAGTACTTC,CASSLVHSSGSWEQYF
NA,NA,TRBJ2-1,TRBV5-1,TGCGCCAGCAGCCAGCAAAACAATGAGCAGTTCTTC,CASSQQNNEQFF
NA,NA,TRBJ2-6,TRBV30,TGTGCCTGGACCCTATCTGGGGCCAACGTCCTGACTTTC,CAWTLSGANVLTF
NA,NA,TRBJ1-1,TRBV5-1,TGCGCCAGCAGCTTGGCGCAGAACACTGAAGCTTTCTTT,CASSLAQNTEAFF
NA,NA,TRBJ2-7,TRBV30,TGTGCCTGGAGTGTTAGACGCGAGCAGTACTTC,CAWSVRREQYF
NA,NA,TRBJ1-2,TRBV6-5,TGTGCCAGCAGTTACGGGCAGGGCGGCGGCTACACCTTC,CASSYGQGGGYTF
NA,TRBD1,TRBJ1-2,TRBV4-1,TGCGCCAGCAGCCAATATGGACAGGGAGTTGGCTACACCTTC,CASSQYGQGVGYTF
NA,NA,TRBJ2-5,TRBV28,TGTGCCAGCAGTCCAAGAACAAGGACTCGCCCCAAGACCCAGTACTTC,CASSPRTRTRPKTQYF
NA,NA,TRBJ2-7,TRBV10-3,TGTGCCATCAGTGAGTGGATCCTGGCCGAGCAGTACTTC,CAISEWILAEQYF
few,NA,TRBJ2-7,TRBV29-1,TGCAGCGCCCCCGGGCCGGGATACGAGCAGTACTTC,CSAPGPGYEQYF
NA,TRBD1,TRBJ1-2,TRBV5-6,TGTGCCAGCAGCTCATCCACAGGGGCGGCTAACTATGGCTACACCTTC,CASSSSTGAANYGYTF
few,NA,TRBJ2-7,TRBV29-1,TGCAGCGTTGGAGACAGCTCCTACGAGCAGTACTTC,CSVGDSSYEQYF
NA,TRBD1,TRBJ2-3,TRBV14,TGTGCCAGCAGCCCCGGGACAGAATTTTTCACAGATACGCAGTATTTT,CASSPGTEFFTDTQYF
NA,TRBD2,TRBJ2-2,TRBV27,TGTGCCAGCAGCATCCGACTAGCGGCACCCACCGGGGAGCTGTTTTTT,CASSIRLAAPTGELFF
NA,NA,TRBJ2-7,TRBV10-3,TGTGCCATCAGTCCCCCGGGACTTTTCTACGAGCAGTACTTC,CAISPPGLFYEQYF
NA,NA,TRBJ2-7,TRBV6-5,TGTGCCAGCAGTCCACAGGCCAACTACGAGCAGTACTTC,CASSPQANYEQYF
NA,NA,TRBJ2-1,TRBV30,TGTGCCTGTGAGTTGAGCGGAGGGTACAATGAGCAGTTCTTC,CACELSGGYNEQFF
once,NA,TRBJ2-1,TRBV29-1,TGCAGCATCGGCGGGAATGAGGTTGGTGAGCAGTTCTTC,CSIGGNEVGEQFF
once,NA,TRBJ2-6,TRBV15,TGTGCCACCAGCAGAGGACACCGTCTCTCTGGGGCCAACGTCCTGACTTTC,CATSRGHRLSGANVLTF
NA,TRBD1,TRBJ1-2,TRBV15,TGTGCCACCAGCAGCTGGGACAGGCCCGCGCATGGCTACACCTTC,CATSSWDRPAHGYTF
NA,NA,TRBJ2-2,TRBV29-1,TGCAGCGTCCTTAGCGGCCCCGGGGAGCTGTTTTTT,CSVLSGPGELFF
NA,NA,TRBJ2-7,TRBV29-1,TGCAGCGTAGCCGGGACGGGAGCCGCGCGGTCGAGCTCCTACGAGCAGTACTTC,CSVAGTGAARSSSYEQYF
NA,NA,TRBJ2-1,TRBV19,TGTGCCAGCGCCGGGACTGGTATCAATGAGCAGTTCTTC,CASAGTGINEQFF
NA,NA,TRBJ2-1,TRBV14,TGTGCCAGCAGCCCTGGACAGAACAATGAGCAGTTCTTC,CASSPGQNNEQFF
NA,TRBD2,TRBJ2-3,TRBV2,TGTGCCAGCCGAGCGGGAGGGCCCACAGATACGCAGTATTTT,CASRAGGPTDTQYF
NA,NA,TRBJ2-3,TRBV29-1,TGCAGCGTTTCAGGGGAAAATACGCAGTATTTT,CSVSGENTQYF